These T cell receptor beta chains were read from a single sample in a study of T cell responses to AZD1222 COVID-19 vaccine. The protocol was immunoSEQ multiplex PCR, while the TCRdb copy is restricted to in-frame clones and leaves out a portion. The sample holds about 110,000 clones; roughly nine tenths are singletons and the top ten take 4.4%. Sample: peripheral blood, taken on day 0 of AZD1222 vaccination. Source of these receptors: an adult in good health. Both conserved end residues are part of each CDR3. Each record gives: V gene, D gene, J gene, clone size, CDR3 DNA, CDR3 protein. D genes are given only for firm matches. Clone sizes are given selectively: once, few, many, or a class where the clone is expanded.

v_call: TRBV5-6; d_call: TRBD1; j_call: TRBJ2-3; clone_size: NA; cdr3_nt: TGTGCCAGCAGCCCACAGGGGGCGCAAACAGATACGCAGTATTTT; cdr3_aa: CASSPQGAQTDTQYF
v_call: TRBV30; d_call: NA; j_call: TRBJ1-2; clone_size: NA; cdr3_nt: TGTGCCTGGAGCGCAGGACTCTCCGGGACATCATATTATGGCTACACCTTC; cdr3_aa: CAWSAGLSGTSYYGYTF
v_call: TRBV6-5; d_call: NA; j_call: TRBJ2-3; clone_size: few; cdr3_nt: TGTGCCAGCAGTTACCAGGACTTTACTTACACAGATACGCAGTATTTT; cdr3_aa: CASSYQDFTYTDTQYF
v_call: TRBV3-1/TRBV3-2; d_call: NA; j_call: TRBJ2-7; clone_size: NA; cdr3_nt: TGTGCCAGCAGCCCTCTGCCCTTTCGTGGGAGACCCTCACGGCACGAGCAGTACTTC; cdr3_aa: CASSPLPFRGRPSRHEQYF
v_call: TRBV24-1; d_call: NA; j_call: TRBJ2-1; clone_size: NA; cdr3_nt: TGTGCCACCAGTGATGCCCGGGGTAGCGGTTATGAGCAGTTCTTC; cdr3_aa: CATSDARGSGYEQFF
v_call: TRBV27; d_call: NA; j_call: TRBJ2-1; clone_size: NA; cdr3_nt: TGTGCCAGCACCTGGGGCGGGTCTAGCAATGAGCAGTTCTTC; cdr3_aa: CASTWGGSSNEQFF
v_call: TRBV28; d_call: NA; j_call: TRBJ1-6; clone_size: NA; cdr3_nt: TGTGCCAGCAGCGATGTACAGTATAATTCACCCCTCCACTTT; cdr3_aa: CASSDVQYNSPLHF
v_call: TRBV12-2; d_call: NA; j_call: TRBJ1-1; clone_size: few; cdr3_nt: TGTGCAAGTCGCTTAGCAATGACAGGGGAGGCTTTCTTT; cdr3_aa: CASRLAMTGEAFF
v_call: TRBV7-6; d_call: TRBD2; j_call: TRBJ2-3; clone_size: NA; cdr3_nt: TGTGCCAGCAGCGAACAAGCGGGGGCACATTTCTCAGATACGCAGTATTTT; cdr3_aa: CASSEQAGAHFSDTQYF
v_call: TRBV18; d_call: NA; j_call: TRBJ1-1; clone_size: NA; cdr3_nt: TGTGCCAGCTCACCACCTTCAAGTATGGAGAACACTGAAGCTTTCTTT; cdr3_aa: CASSPPSSMENTEAFF
v_call: TRBV5-6; d_call: NA; j_call: TRBJ2-1; clone_size: NA; cdr3_nt: TGTGCCAGCAGCTTTGGGGCTTTCAATGAGCAGTTCTTC; cdr3_aa: CASSFGAFNEQFF
v_call: TRBV7-9; d_call: NA; j_call: TRBJ1-6; clone_size: NA; cdr3_nt: TGTGCCAGCAGCTTGCTAGGAGGCAATTCACCCCTCCACTTT; cdr3_aa: CASSLLGGNSPLHF
v_call: TRBV21-1; d_call: NA; j_call: TRBJ2-2; clone_size: NA; cdr3_nt: TGTGCCAGCAGCAAAGAGCCCGGGGGCGTAACCGGGGAGCTGTTTTTT; cdr3_aa: CASSKEPGGVTGELFF